One sample yielded the 18 T cell receptor beta chains listed below, sequenced in a study of Ad26.COV2.S vaccination and SARS-CoV-2 variants. TCRdb's copy holds only in-frame clones and misses some; the assay was immunoSEQ multiplex PCR. The table has more than 400,000 clones, around 93% seen once. Treatment defined: around 19 received Ad26.COV2.S at low or high dose, single or two shots; roughly 5 received placebo; per-sample allocation not given. Samples analyzed were those drawn on day 63 after the first vaccine or placebo injection. Material: peripheral blood, obtained in a trial of Ad26.COV2.S vaccine versus placebo. Every receptor here comes from a person aged 18-60 years who received the Ad26.COV2.S COVID-19 vaccine or a placebo.

The chain has TRBV9 and TRBJ1-4; TRBD1 aligns across 8 bases. From germline, CDR1 is SGDLS and CDR2 YYNGEE. This CDR3 region has 16 residues. V lost 3 bases and J lost 1; bases outside the gene matches: 5. As DNA, the CDR3 is TGTGCCAGCAGCGAGAGACAGGGGATAACTAATGAAAAACTGTTTTTT. Translated: CASSERQGITNEKLFF.

The chain has TRBV6-5 and TRBJ1-2, with D uncertain. The germline V gene encodes CDR1 MNHEY and CDR2 SVGAGI. CDR3 length: 15 amino acids. The V end was cut by 2 bases, the J end by 4 bases, with 14 bases between. The CDR3 here is CASSYLKAGGYGYTF. For the CDR3, the DNA is TGTGCCAGCAGTTACCTCAAGGCAGGTGGCTATGGCTACACCTTC.

The genes are TRBV5-5 and TRBJ2-7, with 11 nucleotides matching TRBD2. Trimming at V came to 3 bases and at J to 3 bases, leaving 14 bases not matched to a gene. The CDR3 length is 18 residues. Looked up from germline, CDR1 is SGHKS and CDR2 is YYEKEE (reference sequence). The DNA of the CDR3 is TGTGCCAGCAGCTGGGGACTAGCGGACTTGCTGGGTCACTACGAGCAGTACTTC. This sequence encodes CASSWGLADLLGHYEQYF.

This clone has just a few counts. The genes are TRBV6-2 or TRBV6-3 and TRBJ2-5; 7 bases align to TRBD1. V trimming: 0 bases; J trimming: 4 bases; junction bases outside the gene matches: 8. The CDR3 is 16 amino acids. Germline V gene sequence: CDR1 MNHEY, CDR2 SVGEGT. This chain's CDR3 is CASSYSQNRGSETQYF. CDR3 DNA: TGTGCCAGCAGTTACTCGCAGAACAGGGGCTCAGAGACCCAGTACTTC.

The chain recombines TRBV28 with TRBJ1-5; D gene unclear. CDR3 length: 11 amino acids. V was cut by 5 bases and J by 12 bases, with 11 bases left in between. Germline loops: CDR1 MDHEN, CDR2 SYDVKM. The CDR3 reads CASSAIEVQHF. The CDR3 bases are TGTGCCAGCAGTGCGATCGAGGTCCAGCATTTT.

The J gene is TRBJ1-2, the V gene TRBV7-9; D gene unclear. The CDR3 covers 11 residues. Germline V gene lookup returns CDR1 SEHNR and CDR2 FQNEAQ (reference sequence). Deletions cut 6 bases from V and 8 bases from J, with 10 bases between. The CDR3 protein is CASRPVWGYTF. As DNA, the CDR3 is TGTGCCAGCAGGCCCGTGTGGGGCTACACCTTC.

This clone has at least ten counts. The genes are TRBV19 and TRBJ2-7; D possibly uses TRBD1 or TRBD2 (5 bases each). The V and J ends lost 3 bases and 7 bases respectively, with 10 bases between them. This CDR3 has 12 residues. Germline lookup yields CDR1 LNHDA and CDR2 SQIVND (reference sequence). Here the CDR3 reads CASSIGWGEQYF. DNA of the CDR3: TGTGCCAGTAGTATCGGTTGGGGGGAGCAGTACTTC.

This chain uses TRBV30 with TRBJ1-1; D uncertain. Between the trimmed V and J ends, which lost 1 base and 6 bases, there was a span of 6 bases. The CDR3 is 11 residues long. Germline lookup yields CDR1 GTSNPN and CDR2 SVGIG (reference sequence). The CDR3, as DNA: TGTGCCTGGAGTGAGTACTCTGAAGCTTTCTTT. Translation: CAWSEYSEAFF.

This chain connects TRBV20-1 to TRBJ2-5, with a possible D match to TRBD1 (6 bases). CDR1 is DFQATT, CDR2 SNEGSKA, per germline (reference sequence). There are 15 residues in the CDR3. Trimming left V 3 bases short and J 1 base short, with 15 bases between. As DNA, the CDR3 is TGCAGTGCTAGTTCGGACAGAACGTCCCAAGAGACCCAGTACTTC. This codes for CSASSDRTSQETQYF.

The V call is TRBV27, the J call TRBJ1-6; TRBD1 aligns across 7 bases. CDR1 and CDR2 (germline): MNHEY, SMNVEV (reference sequence). The J segment lost 7 bases and the V segment lost 6 bases, leaving 6 bases of the junction unmatched. This CDR3 has 14 amino acids. The CDR3 loop is CASRSGQINSPLHF. In nucleotides, the CDR3 is TGTGCCAGCAGGTCGGGACAGATAAATTCACCCCTCCACTTT.

The genes are TRBV15 and TRBJ2-7; 8 bases agree with TRBD1. V dropped 2 bases and J dropped 2; count of bases not matched to a gene: 8. CDR1 is LNHNV, CDR2 YYDKDF, per germline (reference sequence). CDR3 size: 16 residues. The CDR3 DNA reads as TGTGCCACCAGCAGACCCAGGACAGGGCCAACCTACGAGCAGTACTTC. It yields the protein CATSRPRTGPTYEQYF.

This clone was recorded only once. V is TRBV14 and J is TRBJ2-4; unclear D gene. The CDR3 length is 15 residues. Trimming cost V 1 base and J 0 bases, with 7 bases left between them. CDR1 is SGHDN, CDR2 FVKESK, per germline. CDR3 in amino acids: CASSQVSGAKNIQYF. CDR3 coding DNA: TGTGCCAGCAGCCAAGTGAGTGGAGCCAAAAACATTCAGTACTTC.

The chain is built from TRBV9 and TRBJ2-3; 7 bases match TRBD2. This CDR3 contains 16 residues. Germline assignment: CDR1 SGDLS and CDR2 YYNGEE. J lost 0 bases, V lost 2 bases, and 6 bases had no gene match. The CDR3 spells CASSVRRGESTDTQYF. In DNA form, the CDR3 reads TGTGCCAGCAGCGTCCGACGGGGGGAAAGCACAGATACGCAGTATTTT.

The chain carries TRBV7-2 and TRBJ2-5; 7 bases are shared with TRBD2. The trim removed 2 bases at V and 5 bases at J, leaving 5 bases unmatched. Germline values: CDR1 SGHTA, CDR2 FQGNSA. This CDR3 region has 14 residues. CDR3 region: CASSLTAGTETQYF. CDR3 nucleotides: TGTGCCAGCAGCTTAACAGCGGGAACGGAGACCCAGTACTTC.

The V gene is TRBV24-1, the J gene TRBJ2-1, with TRBD2 matching over 10 bases. The CDR3 consists of 14 residues. The V gene end was trimmed by 9 bases and the J gene end by 4 bases; junction bases not matched to a gene: 5. Germline loops: CDR1 KGHDR, CDR2 SFDVKD. CDR3 region: CATRSGGPYNEQFF. DNA for the CDR3: TGTGCCACCCGTAGCGGGGGGCCGTACAATGAGCAGTTCTTC.

For this clone: The same CDR3 is also encoded by other DNA sequences in this sample. The J gene is TRBJ2-7, the V gene TRBV27; no clear D gene. The V gene's germline CDR1 is MNHEY and CDR2 SMNVEV (reference sequence). This CDR3 is built from 13 residues. V dropped 0 bases and J dropped 4 bases, with 7 bases sitting between them. The CDR3 here is CASSLSPTYEQYF. CDR3 nucleotides: TGTGCCAGCAGTTTATCGCCGACGTACGAGCAGTACTTC.

The CDR3 bases are TGTGCCAGTAGTACTGCTCCCCAACAAAACACCGGGGAGCTGTTTTTT. Its translation: CASSTAPQQNTGELFF. The chain carries TRBV19 and TRBJ2-2; unclear D gene. Trimming removed 4 bases from V and 2 bases from J, with 14 bases in between. The CDR3 has 16 residues. Germline CDR1 and CDR2: LNHDA and SQIVND (reference sequence).

This chain connects TRBV27 to TRBJ2-7, with D unclear. The CDR3 covers 14 residues. The V gene lost 8 bases and the J gene lost 0 bases, with 14 bases spanning the gap. Germline CDR1 reads MNHEY; CDR2 reads SMNVEV (reference sequence). The CDR3 here is CASGAARSSYEQYF. For the CDR3, the DNA is TGTGCCAGCGGAGCTGCGAGGAGCTCCTACGAGCAGTACTTC.